The 4 T cell receptor beta chains below all came from one sample that was sequenced in a study of T cell responses to AZD1222 COVID-19 vaccine. The method was immunoSEQ multiplex PCR; TCRdb's version includes in-frame clones alone and lacks a portion of them. The profile covers roughly 140,000 clones, with 75% to 95% appearing a single time and roughly 3.1% taken by the ten largest. The sequences come from peripheral blood, collected 28 days after the second AZD1222 dose. The receptors stem from an adult who received the AZD1222 COVID-19 vaccine.

The count of this clone is one. The chain carries TRBV19 and TRBJ2-6; D possibly corresponds to TRBD1 (7 bases). Trimming took 9 bases from V and 4 from J, leaving 19 bases between them. Germline-derived CDR1 and CDR2 are LNHDA and SQIVND (reference sequence). The CDR3 is 16 amino acids. The CDR3 DNA follows: TGTGCCAGCCAGGACAGGTTGGAGGGCGGGGCCAACGTCCTGACTTTC. Amino acids: CASQDRLEGGANVLTF.

The rearrangement links TRBV6-4 to TRBJ2-2; D is undetermined. The germline V and J ends were trimmed by 3 bases and 3 bases, with 2 bases remaining between them. The CDR3 covers 12 residues. CDR1 is MRHNA and CDR2 is SNTAGT in the germline V gene. The DNA for the CDR3 is TGTGCCAGCAGTGATTACACCGGGGAGCTGTTTTTT. Protein product: CASSDYTGELFF.

The chain has TRBV7-6 and TRBJ2-1, with 8 bases fitting TRBD2. Germline V gives CDR1 SGHVS, CDR2 FNYEAQ. The CDR3 is 16 residues long. V was pared by 3 bases and J by 5 bases, with 9 bases of the junction left unmatched. The CDR3 nucleotides read TGTGCCAGCAGCTTGCTACCGGGAGGGCCGAACAATGAGCAGTTCTTC. This gives the protein CASSLLPGGPNNEQFF.

This chain joins TRBV5-1 and TRBJ1-3; a weak D match, TRBD1 (6 bases). CDR3 size: 13 residues. The V gene lost 0 bases and the J gene lost 7 bases, with 8 bases spanning the gap. The germline V gene has CDR1 SGHRS and CDR2 YFSETQ. CDR3 in amino acids: CASSLDRANTIYF. The CDR3 DNA reads TGCGCCAGCAGCTTGGACAGGGCGAACACCATATATTTT.